This TCR beta chain was captured by sequencing in a study of graft-versus-host responses after intestinal transplantation. As for the study in general: All of the recipients had induction that used anti-thymocyte globulin, then tacrolimus and steroids for about 3 years. Findings and limits, study-wide: Early after transplant, HvG clones declined as circulating GvH clones peaked.

The repertoire was sequenced with immunoSEQ multiplex PCR; TCRdb's copy has only in-frame clones and lacks some. Seen here are over 10,000 clones, approximately 84% observed once, and the top ten hold around 25%. A remark on this clone: Its antigen is not known.

CDR1 is SGDLS and CDR2 is YYNGEE in the germline V gene. V shed 3 bases and J 4 bases; nucleotides not matched to a gene: 1. The CDR3 contains 15 residues. The source material was PBMCs, sampled after intestinal transplantation. V and J are TRBV9 and TRBJ2-3; 14 nucleotides line up with TRBD2. The sequence derives from a human patient who received an intestinal transplant, so some T cells may come from the graft donor. In nucleotides, the CDR3 is TGTGCCAGCAGCGAGACTAGCGGGAGGGCAGATACGCAGTATTTT. This codes for CASSETSGRADTQYF.